The rows below give T cell receptor beta chains drawn from one sample of a study of blood T cell repertoires in COVID-19. TCRdb's table, derived via immunoSEQ multiplex PCR, lists solely in-frame clones and lacks some. The sample shows more than 400,000 clones, approximately 90% of them seen only once. The sequenced sample consisted of PBMCs or T cells enriched from blood (not recorded which). The source is a woman aged 18-30 years who had recovered from COVID-19. Each CDR3 is given with its conserved first and last residue. Each record gives: V gene, clone size, J gene, CDR3 length, D gene, CDR3 protein, CDR3 DNA. D genes are given only for firm matches. Clone sizes are given selectively: once, few, many, or a class where the clone is expanded.

v_call: TRBV28
clone_size: .
j_call: TRBJ1-5
cdr3_length: 14
d_call: .
cdr3_aa: CASSYAGVSQPQHF
cdr3_nt: TGTGCCAGCAGTTACGCAGGGGTCAGCCAGCCCCAGCATTTT

v_call: TRBV19
clone_size: .
j_call: TRBJ1-5
cdr3_length: 14
d_call: .
cdr3_aa: CASSIAGEGQPQHF
cdr3_nt: TGTGCCAGTAGTATAGCCGGGGAGGGTCAGCCCCAGCATTTT

v_call: TRBV4-2
clone_size: .
j_call: TRBJ2-7
cdr3_length: 17
d_call: TRBD2
cdr3_aa: CASSQDLASGGSYEQYF
cdr3_nt: TGTGCCAGCAGCCAAGATCTGGCTAGCGGGGGGTCCTACGAGCAGTACTTC

v_call: TRBV7-6
clone_size: .
j_call: TRBJ1-2
cdr3_length: 14
d_call: .
cdr3_aa: CASSLAGGTYGYTF
cdr3_nt: TGTGCCAGCAGCTTAGCAGGCGGAACCTATGGCTACACCTTC

v_call: TRBV4-1
clone_size: once
j_call: TRBJ1-6
cdr3_length: 17
d_call: TRBD1
cdr3_aa: CASSRVGQGPSDSPLHF
cdr3_nt: TGCGCCAGCAGCCGGGTCGGACAGGGCCCTTCGGATTCACCCCTCCACTTT

v_call: TRBV30
clone_size: .
j_call: TRBJ1-6
cdr3_length: 13
d_call: .
cdr3_aa: CAWREQGHSPLHF
cdr3_nt: TGTGCCTGGAGAGAACAGGGTCACTCACCCCTCCACTTT

v_call: TRBV27
clone_size: .
j_call: TRBJ2-7
cdr3_length: 16
d_call: .
cdr3_aa: CASSSRLGLGSYEQYF
cdr3_nt: TGTGCCAGCAGTTCCAGACTGGGGCTAGGCTCCTACGAGCAGTACTTC

v_call: TRBV2
clone_size: .
j_call: TRBJ1-6
cdr3_length: 12
d_call: .
cdr3_aa: CASSRQNSPLHF
cdr3_nt: TGTGCCAGCAGCCGACAGAATTCACCCCTCCACTTT

v_call: TRBV7-9
clone_size: .
j_call: TRBJ2-5
cdr3_length: 14
d_call: TRBD1
cdr3_aa: CASSSRTGRETQYF
cdr3_nt: TGTGCCAGCAGCTCCAGGACAGGGAGAGAGACCCAGTACTTC

v_call: TRBV7-3
clone_size: .
j_call: TRBJ2-5
cdr3_length: 14
d_call: .
cdr3_aa: CASSFSDPGGTQYF
cdr3_nt: TGTGCCAGCAGCTTCTCCGACCCCGGGGGGACCCAGTACTTC